The rows below give T cell receptor beta chains drawn from one sample of a study of blood T cell repertoires in COVID-19. This table comes from immunoSEQ multiplex PCR, and its TCRdb copy is limited to in-frame clones, with some not included. The data contain 65,000 to 70,000 clones, around 86% of them singletons. The material sequenced was peripheral blood. These receptors were obtained from a man aged 40-50 years with COVID-19, enrolled during active disease. The CDR3 runs from the conserved cysteine through the conserved F or W. A D gene is named only where the DNA matches it firmly. Size values are once, few and many counts, or a class for expanded clones, and some rows have none.

v_gene	abundance	j_gene	d_gene	CDR3aa	CDR3nt
TRBV9	-	TRBJ2-1	-	CASSRGQYSYNEQFF	TGTGCCAGCAGCAGGGGACAATACTCCTACAATGAGCAGTTCTTC
TRBV6-2/TRBV6-3	-	TRBJ2-5	TRBD2	CASSFLAGEMATQYF	TGTGCCAGCAGTTTTCTAGCGGGGGAGATGGCGACCCAGTACTTC
TRBV6-2/TRBV6-3	few	TRBJ1-5	-	CASSYSTGSQHF	TGTGCCAGCAGTTACTCCACCGGGTCCCAGCATTTT
TRBV5-4	-	TRBJ1-4	TRBD1	CASSRTTGFSEKLFF	TGTGCCAGCAGCCGGACGACAGGGTTTAGTGAAAAACTGTTTTTT
TRBV7-9	-	TRBJ2-7	-	CASRDVSAGAAGEQYF	TGTGCCAGCAGGGATGTCTCCGCGGGGGCCGCGGGCGAGCAGTACTTC
TRBV5-1	few	TRBJ2-3	-	CASSLDNTDTQYF	TGCGCCAGCAGCTTGGACAACACAGATACGCAGTATTTT
TRBV28	-	TRBJ1-1	-	CASRGVTEAFF	TGTGCCAGCAGAGGGGTAACTGAAGCTTTCTTT
TRBV9	few	TRBJ1-3	-	CASSQTGNTIYF	TGTGCCAGCAGTCAAACTGGAAACACCATATATTTT
TRBV29-1	-	TRBJ1-2	-	CSVGDINYGYTF	TGCAGCGTTGGGGACATCAACTATGGCTACACCTTC
TRBV21-1	-	TRBJ1-3	-	CASSPRTGDSGNTIYF	TGTGCCAGCAGCCCGCGGACAGGGGACTCTGGAAACACCATATATTTT
TRBV19	-	TRBJ1-5	TRBD1	CASSLTGRQPQHF	TGTGCCAGTAGTCTGACAGGGCGTCAGCCCCAGCATTTT
TRBV5-1	-	TRBJ1-1	-	CASSLSDLNTEAFF	TGCGCCAGCAGCTTAAGCGACTTGAACACTGAAGCTTTCTTT
TRBV12-3/TRBV12-4	-	TRBJ1-2	TRBD1	CASRTGWYGYTF	TGTGCCAGCCGGACAGGGTGGTATGGCTACACCTTC
TRBV14	-	TRBJ1-1	-	CASSQVEYRVTEAFF	TGTGCCAGCAGCCAAGTGGAGTACAGGGTTACTGAAGCTTTCTTT
TRBV6-5	-	TRBJ2-5	-	CASREGLETQYF	TGTGCCAGCAGAGAGGGACTAGAGACCCAGTACTTC
TRBV12-3/TRBV12-4	-	TRBJ1-1	-	CASRSDRYEAFF	TGTGCCAGCAGATCGGACAGATATGAAGCTTTCTTT
TRBV11-2	-	TRBJ2-1	TRBD1	CASSSVGWDRGFYNEQFF	TGTGCCAGCAGCTCAGTGGGATGGGACAGGGGGTTTTACAATGAGCAGTTCTTC
TRBV5-4	-	TRBJ1-6	-	CASSLFRGINSPLHF	TGTGCCAGCAGCTTGTTTCGAGGGATTAATTCACCCCTCCACTTT
TRBV19	-	TRBJ2-6	-	CASSVGLTSGANVLTF	TGTGCCAGTAGTGTTGGACTTACCTCTGGGGCCAACGTCCTGACTTTC
TRBV6-5	-	TRBJ1-6	-	CASSYSENSPLHF	TGTGCCAGCAGTTACTCAGAGAATTCACCCCTCCACTTT
TRBV6-5	-	TRBJ2-3	TRBD1	CAMTGDTDTQYF	TGTGCCATGACAGGGGACACAGATACGCAGTATTTT
TRBV27	-	TRBJ1-1	TRBD1	CASSPTGGSTEAFF	TGTGCCAGCAGTCCCACAGGGGGGTCTACTGAAGCTTTCTTT
TRBV5-1	-	TRBJ2-5	-	CASSAHGQFQETQYF	TGCGCCAGCAGCGCACACGGACAATTTCAAGAGACCCAGTACTTC
TRBV4-1	-	TRBJ2-3	-	CASSQGGSADTQYF	TGCGCCAGCAGCCAAGGCGGCAGCGCAGATACGCAGTATTTT
TRBV30	-	TRBJ1-2	-	CAWSVHPSGVGGYTF	TGTGCCTGGAGTGTACACCCCTCGGGGGTGGGTGGCTACACCTTC
TRBV19	-	TRBJ1-2	TRBD1	CASSLDRGFGYTF	TGTGCCAGTAGTCTCGACAGGGGTTTTGGCTACACCTTC
TRBV6-5	-	TRBJ1-2	TRBD1	CASSLEGQGQGYTF	TGTGCCAGCAGTCTCGAAGGACAGGGGCAGGGCTACACCTTC
TRBV7-9	-	TRBJ2-7	TRBD1	CASSLDTRGQGSYEQYF	TGTGCCAGCAGCTTAGACACTAGGGGACAGGGATCCTACGAGCAGTACTTC
TRBV25-1	-	TRBJ1-2	TRBD1	CASSEGTAVGFYTF	TGTGCCAGCAGTGAGGGGACAGCGGTAGGATTCTACACCTTC
TRBV28	-	TRBJ2-7	-	CASSFQVYEQYF	TGTGCCAGCAGTTTCCAGGTCTACGAGCAGTACTTC
TRBV19	-	TRBJ2-2	TRBD2	CASTREGGELFF	TGTGCCAGTACCAGGGAGGGGGGGGAGCTGTTTTTT
TRBV2	once	TRBJ1-1	-	CAGKTGNTEAFF	TGTGCCGGAAAGACAGGGAACACTGAAGCTTTCTTT
TRBV4-2	few	TRBJ1-6	TRBD1	CASSHSTGGGSPLHF	TGTGCCAGCAGCCATTCGACAGGGGGAGGTTCACCCCTCCACTTT
TRBV21-1	-	TRBJ2-4	-	CASSVPGTGGGIAKNIQYF	TGTGCCAGCAGCGTTCCCGGGACAGGGGGAGGGATAGCCAAAAACATTCAGTACTTC
TRBV10-1	-	TRBJ2-5	TRBD2	CAILYPGTSERLQETQYF	TGCGCCATCCTATACCCCGGGACTAGCGAAAGGCTCCAAGAGACCCAGTACTTC
TRBV24-1	-	TRBJ2-7	-	CATSAVGLILYEQYF	TGTGCCACCAGTGCCGTGGGACTGATTTTATACGAGCAGTACTTC
TRBV24-1	-	TRBJ2-1	TRBD1	CATSWGQGARGEQFF	TGTGCCACCAGTTGGGGACAGGGGGCAAGAGGTGAGCAGTTCTTC
TRBV29-1	once	TRBJ2-7	-	CSVQGAYEQYF	TGCAGCGTTCAGGGTGCCTACGAGCAGTACTTC
TRBV7-5	-	TRBJ2-2	-	CVRSSLSGGDYTGELFF	TGTGTCAGAAGCTCCCTAAGCGGGGGGGATTACACCGGGGAGCTGTTTTTT